The 10 T cell receptor beta chains below were found in one sample sequenced in a study of T cells in Graves' hyperthyroidism and ophthalmopathy. RNA transcripts yielded amplified TCR beta CDR3 regions. A first-round RT-PCR of the TCR CDR3 used the HTBI primer set. TCRdb independently ran MiXCR on the multiplex PCR reads; one entry per CDR3 protein. The table lists approximately 250,000 distinct CDR3 sequences, approximately 25% of them singletons. Sequencing was done on a sample of blood. The receptors derive from a woman in her 40s with Graves' ophthalmopathy.

This clonotype was recorded at least ten times. The chain recombines TRBV10-3 with TRBJ2-5, with TRBD2 identical over 8 bases. CDR1 ENHRY and CDR2 SYGVKD come from the germline V gene. Losses at the gene ends were 0 bases for V and 5 bases for J; bases not matched to a gene: 11. The CDR3 contains 17 residues. The CDR3 DNA reads as TGTGCCATCAGTGAGTCCCGGGCCGGCGGGGGGCAGGAGACCCAGTACTTC. It codes for CAISESRAGGGQETQYF.

Regarding this clonotype: A much larger clonotype is one base distant, so this may be a read error. The V gene is TRBV6-5, the J gene TRBJ1-3; 8 bases are shared with TRBD1. The CDR3 loop spans 15 amino acids. Germline CDR1 reads MNHEY; CDR2 reads SVGAGI. The DNA for the CDR3 is TGTGTCAGCAGTTACGGACAGGGTGGTGGAAACACCATATATTTT. It yields the protein CVSSYGQGGGNTIYF.

The chain is built from TRBV12-3 or TRBV12-4 and TRBJ1-1; 8 bases fit TRBD1. The CDR3 extends over 15 amino acids. The V and J ends lost 6 bases and 1 base, in that order; junction bases with no gene match: 7. The CDR3 loop reads CASRRQGLGNTEAFF. For the CDR3, the DNA is TGTGCCAGCAGGAGACAGGGGTTAGGGAACACTGAAGCTTTCTTT.

This clonotype came up a few times. The CDR3 nucleotides are TGTGCCAGCTCAAGGGACTTCTCCACTGAAGCTTTCTTT. Protein sequence: CASSRDFSTEAFF. This chain links TRBV11-2 with TRBJ1-1, with TRBD1 as a possible D gene (5 bases). V lost 8 bases and J lost 4, with 14 bases in between. This CDR3 is 13 amino acids long. Germline CDR1 is SGHAT and CDR2 is FQNNGV. Full variable domain (outside the CDR3, taken from reference TRBV11-2 and TRBJ1-1): EAGVAQSPRYKIIEKRQSVAFWCNPISGHATLYWYQQILGQGPKLLIQFQNNGVVDDSQLPKDRFSAERLKGVDSTLKIQPAKLEDSAVYLCASSRDFSTEAFFGQGTRLTVV.

This clonotype was counted at least ten times. The J gene is TRBJ2-5, the V gene TRBV5-1, with 10 bases matching TRBD2. This CDR3 is built from 14 residues. Losses at the gene ends were 5 bases for V and 5 bases for J; bases not matched to a gene: 6. CDR1 is SGHRS, CDR2 YFSETQ, per germline. CDR3 coding DNA: TGCGCCAGCAGGCTAGCGGGAGAATGGGAGACCCAGTACTTC. This gives the protein CASRLAGEWETQYF.

This clonotype was observed many times. J is TRBJ2-5 and V is TRBV2, with 7 nucleotides matching TRBD1. The CDR3 spans 13 residues. After removal of 6 bases from V and 2 bases from J, the junction contained 3 bases not matched to a gene. CDR1 is SNHLY and CDR2 is FYNNEI in the germline V gene. This CDR3 is CASRGQQQETQYF. CDR3 in DNA: TGTGCCAGCAGGGGACAGCAACAAGAGACCCAGTACTTC.

This clonotype came up many times. V is TRBV12-3 or TRBV12-4 and J is TRBJ1-1; D gene ambiguous. The CDR3 extends over 13 amino acids. Trimming removed 6 bases at V and 0 bases at J, with 8 bases between. As DNA, the CDR3 is TGTGCCAGCAGCCTAAAAGTGAACACTGAAGCTTTCTTT. It is translated as CASSLKVNTEAFF.

This clonotype was seen ten or more times. This chain links TRBV6-1 with TRBJ2-7, with TRBD2 identical over 10 bases. The CDR3 runs 15 residues. The V gene's germline CDR1 is MNHNS and CDR2 SASEGT. V lost 6 bases, J lost 2 bases, and 7 bases stayed unmatched. CDR3 in amino acids: CASRLWTSGAYEQYF. The CDR3 nucleotides are TGTGCCAGCAGGCTATGGACTAGCGGTGCCTACGAGCAGTACTTC.

The J gene is TRBJ2-5, the V gene TRBV6-1, with D uncertain. Trimming took 4 bases from V and 3 from J, leaving 12 bases between them. The germline gives CDR1 MNHNS, CDR2 SASEGT. The CDR3 runs to 14 residues. The chain's CDR3 is CASSGRRTEETQYF. The CDR3 nucleotides are TGTGCCAGCAGTGGAAGACGGACGGAAGAGACCCAGTACTTC.

The J gene is TRBJ2-5, the V gene TRBV7-2, with no clear D. Germline V gives CDR1 SGHTA, CDR2 FQGNSA. The CDR3 contains 9 residues. V was shortened by 7 bases and J by 7 bases, with 4 bases between the two germline ends. In nucleotides, the CDR3 is TGTGCCAGCACCCCGACCCAGTACTTC. Translation gives CASTPTQYF. The entire variable domain, with the rest obtained from reference TRBV7-2 and TRBJ2-5, is as follows: GAGVSQSPSNKVTEKGKDVELRCDPISGHTALYWYRQSLGQGLEFLIYFQGNSAPDKSGLPSDRFSAERTGGSVSTLTIQRTQQEDSAVYLCASTPTQYFGPGTRLLVL.